The clone carrying this T cell receptor beta chain was counted a few times. The data are from a study of T cells in Graves' hyperthyroidism and ophthalmopathy. Germline V gene sequence: CDR1 SGHTA, CDR2 FQGNSA. Trimming at V came to 5 bases and at J to 8 bases, leaving 10 bases not matched to a gene. This CDR3 is built from 16 residues. The PBMCs were sourced from fresh peripheral blood (about 10 ml). Authors of the study amplified TCR beta CDR3 regions from RNA transcripts. HTBI primers were employed in a first-round RT-PCR of the TCR CDR3. TCRdb processed the multiplex PCR reads anew with MiXCR; each CDR3 protein has one entry. Among about 680,000 distinct CDR3 sequences listed, about a third were seen once.

The chain has TRBV7-2 and TRBJ1-6, with 9 positions matching TRBD1. This receptor was obtained from a woman in her thirties or forties with Graves' hyperthyroidism. Sequencing input: blood. The CDR3 DNA reads as TGTGCCAGCAGCCAAGATAGTTGGACAGGGGATTCACCCCTCCACTTT. Amino acids: CASSQDSWTGDSPLHF.